This T cell receptor (beta chain) is drawn from a study of blood T cell repertoires in COVID-19. Study-wide background: PBMCs, B-cell-depleted T cells, or T cells provided the cDNA or gDNA that made up the material.

V lost 4 bases to trimming and J lost 4 bases, with 7 bases between them. The CDR3 runs to 12 residues. Germline CDR1 reads SQVTM; CDR2 reads ANQGSEA. This clone has just one count. Per the original data handling: The assay estimated nucleated cells by amplifying reference gene primers. Measured with immunoSEQ multiplex PCR; TCRdb has only the in-frame clones, and not every one. That table gives V, J and clone size, and the DNA gave D and trimming. This sample carries about 140,000 clones, 70% to 90% of them seen once, and the ten largest clones take around 3.2%. This chain connects TRBV29-1 to TRBJ1-4, with no clear D. Material for sequencing was peripheral blood. This TCR derives from a man aged 45-65 years with acute or convalescent COVID-19. The CDR3 DNA sequence: TGCAGCGTTGGACTAATTAATGAAAAACTGTTTTTT. Its translation is CSVGLINEKLFF.